Listed here are 14 T cell receptor beta chains from one sample, sequenced in a study of multiple sclerosis patients with progressive multifocal leukoencephalopathy. Here immunoSEQ multiplex PCR was the method, and the copy in TCRdb shows in-frame clones only, minus some. The sample records more than 30,000 clones, 80% to 90% being singletons. The time point: time of PML onset. The sequences come from PBMCs, collected from a patient treated with natalizumab. The origin of the receptors is a middle-aged woman with progressive multifocal leukoencephalopathy.

CDR3 sequence reads: CASSSGQGWNEQFF. Written as DNA, the CDR3 is TGTGCCAGCAGCTCCGGACAGGGTTGGAATGAGCAGTTCTTC. V is TRBV7-9 and J is TRBJ2-1, with 8 bases that match TRBD1. The CDR3 runs to 14 residues. In germline, CDR1 is SEHNR, CDR2 FQNEAQ (reference sequence). V gave up 4 bases and J gave up 7 bases; unmatched junction bases: 6.

The chain recombines TRBV4-3 with TRBJ1-3; no clear D. The CDR3 is made up of 15 amino acids. The V gene's germline CDR1 is LGHNA and CDR2 YSLEER. The V end lost 0 bases, the J end lost 0 bases, and 6 bases lay between the germline ends. The CDR3 is CASSQDTASGNTIYF. Here the CDR3 DNA reads TGCGCCAGCAGCCAAGACACAGCCTCTGGAAACACCATATATTTT.

The chain recombines TRBV7-8 with TRBJ2-7; D remains ambiguous. V shed 5 bases and J shed 5 bases, with 13 bases lying between them. CDR1 is SGHVS and CDR2 is FQNEAQ in the germline V gene. The CDR3 contains 13 residues. The CDR3, as DNA: TGTGCCAGCAGCCCTAAGATGGGGAACGAGCAGTACTTC. Translation gives CASSPKMGNEQYF.

This clone appeared a single time. The V call is TRBV7-2, the J call TRBJ1-4; unclear D gene. V lost 1 base to trimming and J lost 5 bases, with 8 bases between them. Germline CDR1 and CDR2: SGHTA and FQGNSA. CDR3 length: 14 amino acids. The CDR3 coding sequence is TGTGCCAGCAGCTTAGTGGCAAGAAATGAAAAACTGTTTTTT. It translates to CASSLVARNEKLFF.

This chain joins TRBV4-1 and TRBJ2-5; D might be TRBD1 (6 bases). Trimming left V 4 bases short and J 3 bases short, with 12 bases between. This CDR3 region has 14 residues. Germline CDR1 is MGHRA and CDR2 is YSYEKL. CDR3 sequence (DNA): TGCGCCAGCAGCCTAGCCGGGACAAAAGAGACCCAGTACTTC. Residues: CASSLAGTKETQYF.

This clone was observed a single time. This chain connects TRBV6-6 to TRBJ1-5; no firm D call. The germline V and J ends were trimmed by 7 bases and 0 bases, with 13 bases remaining between them. There are 15 residues in the CDR3. Germline V gene data show CDR1 as MNHNY and CDR2 as SVGAGI (reference sequence). Here the CDR3 DNA reads TGTGCCAGCACCGACGACGGGTATAGCAATCAGCCCCAGCATTTT. Amino acids: CASTDDGYSNQPQHF.

V is TRBV6-6 and J is TRBJ1-4, with D perhaps matching TRBD1 (5 bases). V was clipped by 5 bases and J by 7 bases, with 14 bases between them. This CDR3 has 14 residues. Germline V lookup: CDR1 MNHNY, CDR2 SVGAGI (reference sequence). The CDR3 nucleotides read TGTGCCAGCAGTCCCCTTGGGGGAGTTGAAAAACTGTTTTTT. This codes for CASSPLGGVEKLFF.

This clone showed up just once. The chain uses TRBV4-2 and TRBJ2-7; D possibly matches TRBD1 or TRBD2 (6 bases each). The CDR3 length is 13 residues. V was cut by 4 bases and J by 13 bases, with 20 bases left in between. CDR1 is LGHNA, CDR2 YNFKEQ, per germline. As DNA, the CDR3 is TGTGCCAGCAGCCGCTCCGGGGCGAGGGGGGAATACTTC. Protein product: CASSRSGARGEYF.

This clone came up once. V usage is TRBV7-9 and J usage is TRBJ2-7; TRBD1 matches at 7 bases. This CDR3 has 12 residues. Looked up from germline, CDR1 is SEHNR and CDR2 is FQNEAQ (reference sequence). Unmatched junction bases numbered 7, after V lost 5 bases and J lost 9 bases. The CDR3 region has the DNA TGTGCCAGCAGCAGAGAAGACAGGGTGCAGTACTTC. This translates into CASSREDRVQYF.

This clone is a singleton in its sample. The chain joins TRBV2 to TRBJ2-6; 10 bases fit TRBD2. Germline lookup yields CDR1 SNHLY and CDR2 FYNNEI. J was trimmed by 0 bases and V by 7 bases; bases with no gene match: 9. The CDR3 sequence is 18 residues long. The CDR3 nucleotides are TGTGCCAGCATCGGGACTAGCGCGATTAACTCTGGGGCCAACGTCCTGACTTTC. Its protein is CASIGTSAINSGANVLTF. Together with reference TRBV2 and TRBJ2-6, the CDR3 gives the full variable domain: EPEVTQTPSHQVTQMGQEVILRCVPISNHLYFYWYRQILGQKVEFLVSFYNNEISEKSEIFDDQFSVERPDGSNFTLKIRSTKLEDSAMYFCASIGTSAINSGANVLTFGAGSRLTVL.

The chain couples TRBV18 to TRBJ1-1; D ambiguous. CDR3 length: 15 amino acids. Germline V gene sequence: CDR1 KGHSH, CDR2 LQKENI. V was clipped by 2 bases and J by 1 base, with 11 bases between them. DNA for the CDR3: TGTGCCAGCTCACCAAACGTCTCCCCGAACACTGAAGCTTTCTTT. Translating gives CASSPNVSPNTEAFF. The complete variable domain, with remaining parts taken from reference TRBV18 and TRBJ1-1, reads NAGVMQNPRHLVRRRGQEARLRCSPMKGHSHVYWYRQLPEEGLKFMVYLQKENIIDESGMPKERFSAEFPKEGPSILRIQQVVRGDSAAYFCASSPNVSPNTEAFFGQGTRLTVV.

This chain links TRBV4-1 with TRBJ1-1; D call uncertain. The CDR3 runs to 14 residues. With 0 bases removed from V and 4 bases from J, the gap between germline ends came to 9 bases. Looked up from germline, CDR1 is MGHRA and CDR2 is YSYEKL. CDR3 nucleotide sequence: TGCGCCAGCAGCCAAGATCGAGGGATCACTGAAGCTTTCTTT. It yields the protein CASSQDRGITEAFF.

CDR3 sequence (DNA): TGTGCCAGCAGCTGGACAGGCTACGAGCAGTACTTC. It codes for CASSWTGYEQYF. This chain uses TRBV7-6 with TRBJ2-7, with TRBD1 matching 7 bases. The CDR3 consists of 12 residues. With 4 bases clipped from V and 3 bases from J, the junction kept 0 bases outside the gene matches. Germline V gives CDR1 SGHVS, CDR2 FNYEAQ.

The chain is built from TRBV11-2 and TRBJ2-5; TRBD2 matches 7 bases. With V trimmed by 4 bases and J by 4 bases, 12 bases remained unmatched. CDR1 is SGHAT and CDR2 is FQNNGV in the germline V gene. This CDR3 comprises 16 residues. The CDR3 nucleotides read TGTGCCAGCAGCTCCGACCTCCCAGCGGGGTTAGAGACCCAGTACTTC. Its protein is CASSSDLPAGLETQYF. The full variable domain, with the rest looked up from reference TRBV11-2 and TRBJ2-5, is EAGVAQSPRYKIIEKRQSVAFWCNPISGHATLYWYQQILGQGPKLLIQFQNNGVVDDSQLPKDRFSAERLKGVDSTLKIQPAKLEDSAVYLCASSSDLPAGLETQYFGPGTRLLVL.